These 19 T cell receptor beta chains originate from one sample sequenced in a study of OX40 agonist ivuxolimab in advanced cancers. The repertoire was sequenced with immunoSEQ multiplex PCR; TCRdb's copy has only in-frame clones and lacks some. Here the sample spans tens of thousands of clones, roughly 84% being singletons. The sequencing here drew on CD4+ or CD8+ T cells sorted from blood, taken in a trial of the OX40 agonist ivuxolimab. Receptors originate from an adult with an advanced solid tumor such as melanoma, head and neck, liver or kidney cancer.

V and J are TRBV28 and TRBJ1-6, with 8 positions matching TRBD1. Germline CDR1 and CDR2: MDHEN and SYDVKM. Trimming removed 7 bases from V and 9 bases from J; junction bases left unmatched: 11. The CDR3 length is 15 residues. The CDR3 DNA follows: TGTGCCAGCAACCCTCGACAGGGGATTTTTTCACCCCTCCACTTT. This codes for CASNPRQGIFSPLHF.

The CDR3 reads CASSLGTAGNTIYF. The CDR3 DNA is TGTGCCAGCAGCTTGGGGACAGCTGGAAACACCATATATTTT. The chain links TRBV5-8 to TRBJ1-3; weak D call: TRBD1 (6 bases). The germline V and J ends were trimmed by 0 bases and 2 bases, with 6 bases remaining between them. In germline, CDR1 is SGHTS, CDR2 YDEGEE. CDR3 length: 14 amino acids.

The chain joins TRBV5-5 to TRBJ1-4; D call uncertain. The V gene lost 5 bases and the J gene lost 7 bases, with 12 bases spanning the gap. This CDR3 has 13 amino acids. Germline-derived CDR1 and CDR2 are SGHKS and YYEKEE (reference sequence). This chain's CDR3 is CASSSGSSEKLFF. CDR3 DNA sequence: TGTGCCAGCAGTTCGGGCTCTTCTGAAAAACTGTTTTTT.

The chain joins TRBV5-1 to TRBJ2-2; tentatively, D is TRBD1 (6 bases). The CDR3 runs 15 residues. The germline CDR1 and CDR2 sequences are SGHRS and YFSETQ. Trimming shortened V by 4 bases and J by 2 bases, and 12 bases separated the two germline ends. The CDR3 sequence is CASSKQGYNTGELFF. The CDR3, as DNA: TGCGCCAGCAGCAAACAGGGTTATAACACCGGGGAGCTGTTTTTT.

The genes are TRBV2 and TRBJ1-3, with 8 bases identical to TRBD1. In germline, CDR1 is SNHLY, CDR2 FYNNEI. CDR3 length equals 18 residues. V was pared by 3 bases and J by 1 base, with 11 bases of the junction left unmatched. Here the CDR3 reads CASSEGRTGLLSGNTIYF. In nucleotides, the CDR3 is TGTGCCAGCAGTGAGGGAAGGACAGGGCTCTTGTCTGGAAACACCATATATTTT.

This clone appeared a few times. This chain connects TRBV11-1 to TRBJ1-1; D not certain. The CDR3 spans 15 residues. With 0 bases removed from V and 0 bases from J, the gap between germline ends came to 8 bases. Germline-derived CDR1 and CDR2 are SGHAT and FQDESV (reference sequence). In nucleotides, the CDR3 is TGTGCCAGCAGCTTAGCGCCAGACATGAACACTGAAGCTTTCTTT. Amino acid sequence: CASSLAPDMNTEAFF.

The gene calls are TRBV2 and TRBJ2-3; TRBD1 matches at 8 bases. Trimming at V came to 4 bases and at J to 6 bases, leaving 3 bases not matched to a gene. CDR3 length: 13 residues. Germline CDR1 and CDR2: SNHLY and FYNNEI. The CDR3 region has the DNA TGTGCCAGCAGTGGGCAGGGGGCGGATACGCAGTATTTT. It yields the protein CASSGQGADTQYF.

CDR3 protein: CATSAGDSVNIQYF. For the CDR3, the DNA is TGTGCCACCAGCGCCGGAGACTCCGTAAACATTCAGTACTTC. This chain connects TRBV15 to TRBJ2-4; D uncertain. V was shortened by 5 bases and J by 6 bases, with 14 bases between the two germline ends. The CDR3 spans 14 residues. Germline V gives CDR1 LNHNV, CDR2 YYDKDF (reference sequence).

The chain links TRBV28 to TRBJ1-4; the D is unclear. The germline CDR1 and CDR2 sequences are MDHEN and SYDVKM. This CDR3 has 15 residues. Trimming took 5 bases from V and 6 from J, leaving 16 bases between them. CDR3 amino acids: CASSREGVLHEKLFF. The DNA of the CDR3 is TGTGCCAGCAGTCGAGAAGGAGTTCTTCATGAAAAACTGTTTTTT.

In DNA, the CDR3 is TGTGCCAGCAGCCGCGGCGACAGCACAGATACGCAGTATTTT. Translated: CASSRGDSTDTQYF. This chain links TRBV28 with TRBJ2-3; D gene unclear. This CDR3 is 14 amino acids long. Trimming stripped 6 bases from V and 0 bases from J, with 10 bases between. From germline, CDR1 is MDHEN and CDR2 SYDVKM.

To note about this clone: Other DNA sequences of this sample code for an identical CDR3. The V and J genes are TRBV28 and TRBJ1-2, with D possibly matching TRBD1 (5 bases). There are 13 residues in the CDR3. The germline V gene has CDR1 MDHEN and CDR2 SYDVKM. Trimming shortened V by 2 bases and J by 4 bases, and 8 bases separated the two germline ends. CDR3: CASSLRGTYGYTF. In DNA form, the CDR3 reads TGTGCCAGCAGTTTACGGGGGACCTATGGCTACACCTTC.

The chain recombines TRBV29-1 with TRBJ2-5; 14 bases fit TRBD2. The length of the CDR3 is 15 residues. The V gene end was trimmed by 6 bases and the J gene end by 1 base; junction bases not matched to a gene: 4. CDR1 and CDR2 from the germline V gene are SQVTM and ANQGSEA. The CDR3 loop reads CSVPGTSGGQETQYF. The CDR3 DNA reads TGCAGCGTGCCCGGGACTAGCGGGGGCCAAGAGACCCAGTACTTC.

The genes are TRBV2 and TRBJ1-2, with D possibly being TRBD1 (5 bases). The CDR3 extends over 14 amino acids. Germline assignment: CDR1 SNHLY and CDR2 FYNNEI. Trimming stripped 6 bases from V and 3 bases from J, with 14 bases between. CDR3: CASSAARVYYGYTF. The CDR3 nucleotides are TGTGCCAGCAGCGCAGCCAGGGTATACTATGGCTACACCTTC.

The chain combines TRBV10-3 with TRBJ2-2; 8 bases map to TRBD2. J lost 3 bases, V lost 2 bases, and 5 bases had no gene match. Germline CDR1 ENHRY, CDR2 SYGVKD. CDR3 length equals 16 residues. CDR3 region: CAISETSGWDTGELFF. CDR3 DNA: TGTGCCATCAGTGAGACTAGCGGTTGGGACACCGGGGAGCTGTTTTTT.

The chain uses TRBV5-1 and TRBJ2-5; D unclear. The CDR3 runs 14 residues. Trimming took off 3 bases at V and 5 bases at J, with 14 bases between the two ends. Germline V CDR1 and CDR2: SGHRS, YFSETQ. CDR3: CASSSERVKETQYF. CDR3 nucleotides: TGCGCCAGCAGCTCCGAAAGAGTCAAGGAGACCCAGTACTTC.

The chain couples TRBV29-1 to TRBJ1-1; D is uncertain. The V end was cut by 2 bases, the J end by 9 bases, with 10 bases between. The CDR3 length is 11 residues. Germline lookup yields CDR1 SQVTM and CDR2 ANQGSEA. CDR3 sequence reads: CSVEIGNKAFF. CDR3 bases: TGCAGCGTTGAAATAGGGAATAAAGCTTTCTTT.

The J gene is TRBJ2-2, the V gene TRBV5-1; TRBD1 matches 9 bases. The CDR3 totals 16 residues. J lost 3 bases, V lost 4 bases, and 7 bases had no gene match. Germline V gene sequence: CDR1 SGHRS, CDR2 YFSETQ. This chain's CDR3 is CASSTIGQGYTGELFF. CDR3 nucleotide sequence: TGCGCCAGCAGCACCATCGGACAGGGGTACACCGGGGAGCTGTTTTTT.

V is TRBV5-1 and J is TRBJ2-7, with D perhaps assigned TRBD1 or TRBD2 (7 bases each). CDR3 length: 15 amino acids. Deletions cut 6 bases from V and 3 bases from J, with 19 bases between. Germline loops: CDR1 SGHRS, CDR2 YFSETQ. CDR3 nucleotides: TGCGCCAGCACCCTCGGGGGGACAGATAACTACGAGCAGTACTTC. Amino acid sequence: CASTLGGTDNYEQYF.

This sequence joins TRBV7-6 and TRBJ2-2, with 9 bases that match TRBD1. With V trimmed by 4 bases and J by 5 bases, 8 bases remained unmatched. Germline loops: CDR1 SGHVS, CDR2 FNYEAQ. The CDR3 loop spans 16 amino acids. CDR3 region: CASSSRTGVVTGELFF. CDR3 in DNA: TGTGCCAGCAGCTCACGGACAGGGGTGGTTACCGGGGAGCTGTTTTTT.